These T cell receptor beta chains were read from a single sample in a study of T cell responses to AZD1222 COVID-19 vaccine. The table came from immunoSEQ multiplex PCR; TCRdb's copy has only in-frame clones and leaves some out. The data show about 150,000 clones, approximately 90% seen once. The specimen was peripheral blood, collected 28 days after the second AZD1222 dose. Receptors originate from an adult who received the AZD1222 COVID-19 vaccine. CDR3s include the opening cysteine and the closing phenylalanine or tryptophan. D genes are given only for firm matches. Some rows have no size entry. The others give once, few or many, or a class for an expanded clone.

TRBV19	.	.	TRBJ1-1	TGTGCCAGTAGTATCCAGGCGGGTTTTCGGAACACTGAAGCTTTCTTT	CASSIQAGFRNTEAFF
TRBV19	.	.	TRBJ1-5	TGTGCCAGTAGCTTGGACATCAATAGCAATCAGCCCCAGCATTTT	CASSLDINSNQPQHF
TRBV5-3	.	.	TRBJ1-4	TGTGCCAGAAGCTTGGTTTTTGTACTCTTGGATGAAAAACTGTTTTTT	CARSLVFVLLDEKLFF
TRBV7-2	.	TRBD2	TRBJ2-5	TGTGCCAGCAGCTTTCGGACTAGCGGGGGGGCCGGGGAGACCCAGTACTTC	CASSFRTSGGAGETQYF
TRBV7-3	once	.	TRBJ2-1	TGTGCCAGCAGCTTAAGCGGGACTTACAATGAGCAGTTCTTC	CASSLSGTYNEQFF
TRBV7-9	.	.	TRBJ1-1	TGTGCCAGCAGCGAACAAAGGGGGAGCACTGAAGCTTTCTTT	CASSEQRGSTEAFF
TRBV20-1	.	TRBD1	TRBJ2-2	TGCAGTGCTAGTCCAGGGGGCCAGGGCGGGGAGCTGTTTTTT	CSASPGGQGGELFF
TRBV2	once	.	TRBJ2-1	TGTGCCAGCAGTGAAAGTTCCTTCGGGGGCGATGAGCAGTTCTTC	CASSESSFGGDEQFF
TRBV29-1	.	.	TRBJ2-1	TGCAGCGTTGAAGCTAGCCCTTTGAACAATGAGCAGTTCTTC	CSVEASPLNNEQFF
TRBV6-5	once	.	TRBJ2-7	TGTGCCAGCAGCCGACAGGCAGGGCTCTACGAGCAGTACTTC	CASSRQAGLYEQYF
TRBV5-1	.	TRBD2	TRBJ2-3	TGCGCCAGCAGCGATGGACTAGCGGGACCGGCAGATACGCAGTATTTT	CASSDGLAGPADTQYF
TRBV9	once	.	TRBJ2-3	TGTGCCAGCAGCGTATTATCAGGCCCTAGCACAGATACGCAGTATTTT	CASSVLSGPSTDTQYF
TRBV12-3/TRBV12-4	.	.	TRBJ1-1	TGTGCCAGCAGTTTGATTGGGGGCACTGAAGCTTTCTTT	CASSLIGGTEAFF
TRBV27	.	.	TRBJ1-5	TGTGCCAGCAGTTTTAATCAGGGAAGCAATCAGCCCCAGCATTTT	CASSFNQGSNQPQHF
TRBV19	.	.	TRBJ2-5	TGTGCCAGTCGGCCAAAGGATGGGGACACTAAGTACCAAGAGACCCAGTACTTC	CASRPKDGDTKYQETQYF
TRBV7-9	.	.	TRBJ1-1	TGTGCCAGCAGCTTAGAAAGGAACACTGAAGCTTTCTTT	CASSLERNTEAFF
TRBV18	.	TRBD1	TRBJ1-3	TGTGCCAGCTCACGGGACAGGGATGTTGTAAACACCATATATTTT	CASSRDRDVVNTIYF
TRBV18	.	TRBD1	TRBJ1-1	TGTGCCAGCTCACCCTCTATGACAGGGAGAGGAACTGAAGCTTTCTTT	CASSPSMTGRGTEAFF
TRBV30	once	TRBD1	TRBJ1-2	TGTGCCTGGAACTCAGGACAGGGGGCAGTCGGTGGCTACACCTTC	CAWNSGQGAVGGYTF
TRBV2	few	.	TRBJ2-3	TGTGCCAGTCAAGTCTTGCCCTCGGCAGATACGCAGTATTTT	CASQVLPSADTQYF
TRBV9	.	.	TRBJ2-1	TGTGCCAGCACCAATTCGGACGGTTACAATGAGCAGTTCTTC	CASTNSDGYNEQFF
TRBV6-1	once	TRBD2	TRBJ2-5	TGTGCCAGCAGTGAAGTGTTCCGTACTAGCGGCCGAGAGACCCAGTACTTC	CASSEVFRTSGRETQYF
TRBV19	.	.	TRBJ1-5	TGTGCCAGTAGTTCCACTTCGAAGGGCAATCAGCCCCAGCATTTT	CASSSTSKGNQPQHF
TRBV18	.	.	TRBJ1-4	TGTGCCAGCTCCCCCTCTGGGACTAATGAAAAACTGTTTTTT	CASSPSGTNEKLFF
TRBV2	few	.	TRBJ1-1	TGTGCCAGCAGTGACAGGGACTTGAACACTGAAGCTTTCTTT	CASSDRDLNTEAFF
TRBV5-1	.	TRBD1	TRBJ2-5	TGCGCCAGCAGCGCAGCCGGGACAGTAGAGACCCAGTACTTC	CASSAAGTVETQYF
TRBV5-4	.	TRBD1	TRBJ1-3	TGTGCCAGCAGCCCAGGGGGCTCTGGAAACACCATATATTTT	CASSPGGSGNTIYF
TRBV18	once	.	TRBJ1-1	TGTGCCAGCTCACCACTTAGAGGCAGGGGTGAAGCTTTCTTT	CASSPLRGRGEAFF
TRBV6-5	once	.	TRBJ1-2	TGTGCCAGCAGACCTACAGGGCTTACGAACTATGGCTACACCTTC	CASRPTGLTNYGYTF
TRBV7-9	.	.	TRBJ2-3	TGTGCCAGCAGCCCTAAATCAGATACGCAGTATTTT	CASSPKSDTQYF
TRBV12-3/TRBV12-4	.	TRBD1	TRBJ2-1	TGTGCCAGCAGACCGACAGGGTTGGGTGAGCAGTTCTTC	CASRPTGLGEQFF
TRBV5-4	.	TRBD2	TRBJ2-7	TGTGCCAGCAGCTTGAGTGGCGGGGGGGCCTTCTACGAGCAGTACTTC	CASSLSGGGAFYEQYF
TRBV19	once	.	TRBJ1-5	TGTGCCAGTAGTAGGGACACCATAAATCAGCCCCAGCATTTT	CASSRDTINQPQHF
TRBV4-2	.	TRBD1	TRBJ1-1	TGTGCCAGCAGCCATGTACCGGGACAGAGAAACACTGAAGCTTTCTTT	CASSHVPGQRNTEAFF
TRBV3-1/TRBV3-2	.	.	TRBJ2-7	TGTGCCAGCAGCCAAACAGACAGGAAGCCCTACGAGCAGTACTTC	CASSQTDRKPYEQYF
TRBV5-1	once	.	TRBJ1-1	TGCGCCAGCAGCTTGGGTGGGGCCGGAAACACTGAAGCTTTCTTT	CASSLGGAGNTEAFF
TRBV12-3/TRBV12-4	.	.	TRBJ1-1	TGTGCCAGCAGTTTCTCAGTGAACACTGAAGCTTTCTTT	CASSFSVNTEAFF
TRBV27	once	TRBD2	TRBJ2-7	TGTGCCAGCAGTGCCCGACTAGCGGGGAGCTCCTACGAGCAGTACTTC	CASSARLAGSSYEQYF
TRBV7-8	.	.	TRBJ2-7	TGTGCCAGCAGCCCGATCTCCTACGAGCAGTACTTC	CASSPISYEQYF
TRBV5-1	.	.	TRBJ1-2	TGCGCCAGCAGCCTGGCGGAAGCTAACTATGGCTACACCTTC	CASSLAEANYGYTF
TRBV6-1	.	.	TRBJ1-1	TGTGCCAGCAGTGAAATCCTCCCGGGCACTGAAGCTTTCTTT	CASSEILPGTEAFF
TRBV5-1	once	TRBD2	TRBJ2-2	TGCGCCAGCAGCTTGGTCGGCGGGGGCACCGGGGAGCTGTTTTTT	CASSLVGGGTGELFF
TRBV7-6	.	.	TRBJ2-6	TGTGCCAGCAGCCACCGGAAGGCAGGCGCCTCTGGGGCCAACGTCCTGACTTTC	CASSHRKAGASGANVLTF
TRBV7-8	.	.	TRBJ1-5	TGTGCCAGCAGCTTACTCTCGGGCGACAATCAGCCCCAGCATTTT	CASSLLSGDNQPQHF